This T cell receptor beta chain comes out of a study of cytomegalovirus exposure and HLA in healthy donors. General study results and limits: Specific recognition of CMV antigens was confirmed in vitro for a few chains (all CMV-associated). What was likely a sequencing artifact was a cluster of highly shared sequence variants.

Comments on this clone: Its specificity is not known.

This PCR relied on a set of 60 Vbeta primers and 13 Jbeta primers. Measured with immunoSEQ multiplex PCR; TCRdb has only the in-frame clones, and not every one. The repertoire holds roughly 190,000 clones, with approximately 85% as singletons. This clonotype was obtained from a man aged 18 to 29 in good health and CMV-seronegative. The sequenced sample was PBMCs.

The CDR3 DNA reads as TGTGCCAGCAGCCCAGGGACTAGGGGAGGAGACCAAGAGACCCAGTACTTC. Translating gives CASSPGTRGGDQETQYF. The genes are TRBV9 and TRBJ2-5, with TRBD2 matching over 8 bases. Germline CDR1 SGDLS, CDR2 YYNGEE. J gave up 0 bases and V 4 bases, and 11 bases lay outside the gene matches. The CDR3 length is 17 residues.